Each of the 3 T cell receptor beta chains below was sequenced from the same sample in a study of blood T cells in healthy people across ages. The use of a sample-barcoded 5' primer and a J-beta primer mix characterized a second PCR of roughly 6 to 11 cycles. A single record per CDR3 protein comes from TCRdb applying MiXCR to the 5' RACE reads. The sample includes more than 700,000 distinct CDR3 sequences, more than 35% of them seen just once. The specimen sequenced was blood. These TCRs come from a man aged 80 or over in good health.

This clonotype has a handful of counts. The chain is built from TRBV5-1 and TRBJ1-1; D is ambiguous. The CDR3 has 13 residues. Germline V gene lookup returns CDR1 SGHRS and CDR2 YFSETQ. The V end lost 2 bases, the J end lost 3 bases, and 8 bases lay between the germline ends. For the CDR3, the DNA is TGCGCCAGCAGCTTTTCCTCGGACACTGAAGCTTTCTTT. As protein: CASSFSSDTEAFF.

J is TRBJ2-3 and V is TRBV6-1; weak D call: TRBD1 (5 bases). Germline CDR1 is MNHNS and CDR2 is SASEGT. V lost 4 bases to trimming and J lost 4 bases, with 9 bases between them. There are 13 residues in the CDR3. The CDR3 loop is CASSGTLADTQYF. CDR3 nucleotide sequence: TGTGCCAGCAGTGGGACATTGGCAGATACGCAGTATTTT.

The chain joins TRBV11-3 to TRBJ2-7; the D gene could be TRBD1 or TRBD2 (5 bases each). Trimming cost V 3 bases and J 4 bases, with 19 bases left between them. Germline V gives CDR1 SGHNT, CDR2 YENEEA. The CDR3 spans 16 residues. The CDR3 DNA reads as TGTGCCAGCAGCTTTCGAGGGACCACTTGGATTTACGAGCAGTACTTC. This codes for CASSFRGTTWIYEQYF. Full variable domain (outside the CDR3, taken from reference TRBV11-3 and TRBJ2-7): EAGVVQSPRYKIIEKKQPVAFWCNPISGHNTLYWYLQNLGQGPELLIRYENEEAVDDSQLPKDRFSAERLKGVDSTLKIQPAELGDSAVYLCASSFRGTTWIYEQYFGPGTRLTVT.